This entry concerns a single T cell receptor beta chain. Antigen unknown. Germline V gives CDR1 MNHEY, CDR2 SMNVEV (reference sequence). This CDR3 has 15 amino acids. Trimming shortened V by 6 bases and J by 3 bases, and 18 bases separated the two germline ends. The sample comes from a study of somatic mutations in cytotoxic T cells in rheumatoid arthritis. Study summary: Before any treatment began, about 30 ml EDTA peripheral blood was collected from patients right after diagnosis. Some V beta antibody-stained T-cell populations were flow-sorted at nearly 100% purity, including V beta1+ cells sequenced for TCRB. Whole-study findings and limits: It was in rheumatoid arthritis patients, but not in healthy controls, that CD8+ clonality increased with age.

The investigators isolated CD4+ and CD8+ cells by positive magnetic bead selection and checked their purity by flow cytometry. Clones were sequenced by immunoSEQ multiplex PCR, and TCRdb holds only the in-frame ones, with some missing. The data contain some 18,000 clones, 80% to 90% of them singletons. The sequence was obtained from an adult with rheumatoid arthritis. The V gene is TRBV27, the J gene TRBJ2-7, with a tentative D call TRBD2 (6 bases). Sequenced material: CD8+ T cells sorted from blood. CDR3 region: CASSASIAGGYEQYF. The DNA for the CDR3 is TGTGCCAGCAGCGCTAGCATCGCCGGGGGCTACGAGCAGTACTTC.